Described below is a single T cell receptor (beta chain) sequence and its context. The germline V gene encodes CDR1 SGDLS and CDR2 YYNGEE. J gave up 5 bases and V 3 bases, and 8 bases lay outside the gene matches. The CDR3 contains 15 residues. This sample stems from a study of T cells in localized non-small cell lung cancer. Using immunoSEQ multiplex PCR, the repertoire was profiled, and TCRdb retains in-frame clones only, with some absent. The data show about 40,000 clones, roughly 91% seen once. The sequence came from a woman aged 35 to 69 with stage II lung adenocarcinoma. The chain combines TRBV9 with TRBJ2-7, with 10 positions matching TRBD1. The sample here was PBMCs, taken before any cancer treatment. In DNA form, the CDR3 reads TGTGCCAGCAGCGGACAGGGGGCCCGTTTCGACGAGCAGTACTTC. Translated: CASSGQGARFDEQYF.